The entry below describes one TCR beta chain. This CDR3 has 16 amino acids. V lost 4 bases, J lost 5 bases, and 9 bases stayed unmatched. Germline values: CDR1 SGHTA, CDR2 FQGNSA. The entry originates in a study of blood T cell repertoires in COVID-19. Study as a whole: Donors in the United States, Italy and Spain gave samples during acute or convalescent COVID-19. PBMCs, B-cell-depleted T cells, or T cells provided the cDNA or gDNA that made up the material.

Clones were sequenced by immunoSEQ multiplex PCR, and TCRdb holds only the in-frame ones, with some missing. The sample consists of fewer than 250,000 clones, about 92% of them appearing once. J is TRBJ2-7 and V is TRBV7-2; 12 nucleotides agree with TRBD2. This sequence was found in a man aged 30-40 years with acute or convalescent COVID-19. The specimen was peripheral blood. The CDR3 DNA reads as TGTGCCAGCAGCTCCCTAAAACTAGCGGGAGGACACGAGCAGTACTTC. It yields the protein CASSSLKLAGGHEQYF.